The 6 T cell receptor beta chains listed next were all sequenced from one sample in a study of cytomegalovirus exposure and HLA in healthy donors. Here immunoSEQ multiplex PCR was the method, and the copy in TCRdb shows in-frame clones only, minus some. The top ten hold about 14% of the sample, which has about 220,000 clones, 65% to 85% seen once. Sequenced: PBMCs. The receptors derive from a woman aged 25 to 45 in good health and CMV-seropositive.

J is TRBJ2-1 and V is TRBV5-1; D is ambiguous. CDR1 and CDR2 from the germline V gene are SGHRS and YFSETQ. V was shortened by 3 bases and J by 0 bases, with 10 bases between the two germline ends. This CDR3 spans 15 amino acids. Here the CDR3 DNA reads TGCGCCAGCAGCTGGGGATTCACCTCCTACAATGAGCAGTTCTTC. Encoded protein: CASSWGFTSYNEQFF.

This chain joins TRBV27 and TRBJ2-5, with D hard to call. Trimming removed 3 bases at V and 0 bases at J, with 5 bases between. The CDR3 spans 13 residues. Germline V gene data show CDR1 as MNHEY and CDR2 as SMNVEV (reference sequence). The CDR3 reads CASSFSYQETQYF. CDR3 DNA: TGTGCCAGCAGTTTCTCGTACCAAGAGACCCAGTACTTC.

CDR3 sequence (DNA): TGCGCCAGCAGCCGTTACAATGAGCAGTTCTTC. Translated, it gives CASSRYNEQFF. The chain carries TRBV4-1 and TRBJ2-1; no clear D. The CDR3 is 11 amino acids. With 4 bases removed from V and 4 bases from J, the gap between germline ends came to 2 bases. Germline V gene lookup returns CDR1 MGHRA and CDR2 YSYEKL.

The V call is TRBV18, the J call TRBJ2-1, with 11 bases that match TRBD2. V lost 3 bases to trimming and J lost 5 bases; unmatched junction nucleotides: 3. Germline V gene sequence: CDR1 KGHSH, CDR2 LQKENI. The CDR3 length is 15 residues. In nucleotides, the CDR3 is TGTGCCAGCTCACCGCCGGGACTAGCGGACAATGAGCAGTTCTTC. Translation: CASSPPGLADNEQFF.

The chain is built from TRBV6-4 and TRBJ1-5; 8 nucleotides align to TRBD1. This CDR3 contains 16 residues. CDR1 and CDR2 (germline): MRHNA, SNTAGT. The J segment lost 2 bases and the V segment lost 0 bases, leaving 3 bases of the junction unmatched. The CDR3 DNA reads TGTGCCAGCAGTGACTCCCAGGACAGGGGCAATCAGCCCCAGCATTTT. It is translated as CASSDSQDRGNQPQHF.

The chain joins TRBV7-2 to TRBJ2-7; D is unclear. Germline lookup yields CDR1 SGHTA and CDR2 FQGNSA. With 0 bases removed from V and 7 bases from J, the gap between germline ends came to 7 bases. This CDR3 has 12 residues. CDR3 bases: TGTGCCAGCAGCTTAGCTGTCGAAGAGCAGTACTTC. Its translation is CASSLAVEEQYF. Full variable domain (outside the CDR3, taken from reference TRBV7-2 and TRBJ2-7): GAGVSQSPSNKVTEKGKDVELRCDPISGHTALYWYRQSLGQGLEFLIYFQGNSAPDKSGLPSDRFSAERTGGSVSTLTIQRTQQEDSAVYLCASSLAVEEQYFGPGTRLTVT.